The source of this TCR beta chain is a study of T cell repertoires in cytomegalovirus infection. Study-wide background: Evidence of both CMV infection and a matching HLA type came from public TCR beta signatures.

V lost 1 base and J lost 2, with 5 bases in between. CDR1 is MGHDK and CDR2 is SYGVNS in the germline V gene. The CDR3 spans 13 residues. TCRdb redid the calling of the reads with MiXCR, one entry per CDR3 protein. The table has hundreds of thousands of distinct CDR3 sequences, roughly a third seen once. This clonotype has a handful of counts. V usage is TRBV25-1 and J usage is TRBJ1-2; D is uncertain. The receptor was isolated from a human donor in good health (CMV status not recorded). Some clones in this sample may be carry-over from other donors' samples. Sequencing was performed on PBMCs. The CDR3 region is CASSESGNYGYTF. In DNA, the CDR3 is TGTGCCAGCAGTGAATCCGGGAACTATGGCTACACCTTC.